Presented here are 26 T cell receptor beta chains from one specimen sequenced in a study of cytomegalovirus exposure and HLA in healthy donors. This PCR relied on a set of 60 Vbeta primers and 13 Jbeta primers. Sequenced by immunoSEQ multiplex PCR; TCRdb stores in-frame clones only, minus some. The data hold 85,000 to 130,000 clones, with approximately 81% observed a single time. What was sequenced was PBMCs. The receptors come from a male donor in good health and CMV-seropositive.

Details on this clone: A read error may account for a junction end that differs from germline. The chain uses TRBV6-1 and TRBJ1-4; 7 bases fit TRBD1. The CDR3 extends over 13 amino acids. Germline V gene lookup returns CDR1 MNHNS and CDR2 SASEGT. For the CDR3, the DNA is TGTGCCAGCAGTGAATTCACTGGGACAGTCGAATATTTT. Translation: CASSEFTGTVEYF.

V gene TRBV30 combines with J gene TRBJ1-5; D perhaps matches TRBD1 (6 bases). Germline V gene data show CDR1 as GTSNPN and CDR2 as SVGIG (reference sequence). Trimming left V 3 bases short and J 1 base short, with 7 bases between. This CDR3 is 13 amino acids long. The CDR3 coding sequence is TGTGCCTGGAGACAGGGAAGCAATCAGCCCCAGCATTTT. Encoded protein: CAWRQGSNQPQHF.

V and J are TRBV11-2 and TRBJ1-4, with D hard to call. Germline CDR1 is SGHAT and CDR2 is FQNNGV. The CDR3 is 13 amino acids. The germline V and J ends were trimmed by 1 base and 10 bases, with 10 bases remaining between them. CDR3 protein: CASSLVRTGKLFF. CDR3 sequence (DNA): TGTGCCAGCAGCTTAGTTCGGACTGGAAAACTGTTTTTT.

The J gene is TRBJ2-7, the V gene TRBV5-1, with 8 nucleotides matching TRBD1. Per the germline V gene, CDR1 is SGHRS and CDR2 is YFSETQ. The V gene end was trimmed by 6 bases and the J gene end by 2 bases; junction bases not matched to a gene: 7. The CDR3 runs 14 residues. CDR3 amino acids: CASTGGQGPYEQYF. CDR3 DNA sequence: TGCGCCAGCACCGGCGGACAGGGTCCCTACGAGCAGTACTTC. Supplemented by reference TRBV5-1 and TRBJ2-7, the full variable domain reads KAGVTQTPRYLIKTRGQQVTLSCSPISGHRSVSWYQQTPGQGLQFLFEYFSETQRNKGNFPGRFSGRQFSNSRSEMNVSTLELGDSALYLCASTGGQGPYEQYFGPGTRLTVT.

V is TRBV4-3 and J is TRBJ2-2; a weak D match, TRBD1 (6 bases). Germline CDR1 LGHNA, CDR2 YSLEER. The CDR3 has 17 amino acids. Deletions cut 0 bases from V and 6 bases from J, with 17 bases between. CDR3: CASSQDYRVGSPGELFF. CDR3 sequence (DNA): TGCGCCAGCAGCCAAGATTACAGGGTGGGGTCGCCCGGGGAGCTGTTTTTT.

CDR3 loop: CAISESRVLNTEAFF. The CDR3 DNA follows: TGTGCCATCAGTGAGTCCAGGGTCCTGAACACTGAAGCTTTCTTT. The V gene is TRBV10-3, the J gene TRBJ1-1, with D possibly TRBD1 on 5 matching bases. CDR3 size: 15 residues. Trimming cost V 0 bases and J 0 bases, with 8 bases left between them. Germline V gene data show CDR1 as ENHRY and CDR2 as SYGVKD.

This chain joins TRBV7-2 and TRBJ2-7, with D unresolved. The V end lost 3 bases, the J end lost 6 bases, and 12 bases lay between the germline ends. There are 13 residues in the CDR3. The germline CDR1 and CDR2 sequences are SGHTA and FQGNSA. CDR3: CASSFYMAPEQYF. The DNA of the CDR3 is TGTGCCAGCAGCTTTTATATGGCCCCCGAGCAGTACTTC. Full variable domain (remainder filled in from reference TRBV7-2 and TRBJ2-7): GAGVSQSPSNKVTEKGKDVELRCDPISGHTALYWYRQSLGQGLEFLIYFQGNSAPDKSGLPSDRFSAERTGGSVSTLTIQRTQQEDSAVYLCASSFYMAPEQYFGPGTRLTVT.

The DNA for the CDR3 is TGCGCCAGCAGCTTGGCCGGGACTAGCGGGGGGGGCGAGCAGTTCTTC. This gives the protein CASSLAGTSGGGEQFF. The V gene is TRBV5-1, the J gene TRBJ2-1; 16 bases align to TRBD2. The CDR3 consists of 16 residues. Trimming took 0 bases from V and 10 from J; bases not matched to a gene: 4. Germline CDR1 SGHRS, CDR2 YFSETQ.

V usage is TRBV21-1 and J usage is TRBJ2-5; TRBD1 is taken as the D call from the table, unchecked against the DNA. TRBV21-1 is annotated as a pseudogene. The CDR3 length is 16 residues. This chain's CDR3 is CASSNATQGAKETQYF. In DNA, the CDR3 is TGTGCCAGCAGCAACGCCACCCAGGGGGCCAAAGAGACCCAGTACTTC.

This clone was recorded a few times. The gene calls are TRBV4-3 and TRBJ1-1; 12 bases map to TRBD1. The CDR3 extends over 16 amino acids. Germline V lookup: CDR1 LGHNA, CDR2 YSLEER. The V segment lost 3 bases and the J segment 12 bases; nucleotides outside the gene matches: 14. The CDR3 bases are TGCGCCAGCAGCCAGGTTGTTTCGGGACAGGGGGCTTTGACTTTCTTT. This sequence encodes CASSQVVSGQGALTFF.

The CDR3 DNA sequence: TGTGCCAGCAGTTTAGGACAGGGGTACAGGGCGCCCCAGCATTTT. Encoded protein: CASSLGQGYRAPQHF. The gene calls are TRBV28 and TRBJ1-5; 9 bases match TRBD1. The germline gives CDR1 MDHEN, CDR2 SYDVKM. The CDR3 consists of 15 residues. The junction had 8 bases not matched to a gene; V was cut back by 2 bases and J by 9 bases.

The chain employs TRBV7-9 and TRBJ2-3; 8 bases are a match to TRBD2. The ends lost 3 bases at V and 2 bases at J; junction bases unmatched: 4. In germline, CDR1 is SEHNR, CDR2 FQNEAQ (reference sequence). The CDR3 spans 15 residues. The CDR3 is CASSFSTSVTDTQYF. In DNA form, the CDR3 reads TGTGCCAGCAGCTTCTCGACTAGCGTCACAGATACGCAGTATTTT.

With regard to this clone: At one of its ends the junction is not consistent with the germline gene, which may arise from a read error. Here the CDR3 DNA reads TGTGCCAGCAGCCTAGCCCTACAGGGACGAGAGACCCAGTACTTC. It is translated as CASSLALQGRETQYF. The chain couples TRBV7-9 to TRBJ2-5, with a possible D match to TRBD1 (6 bases). This CDR3 region has 15 residues. Germline CDR1 reads SEHNR; CDR2 reads FQNEAQ (reference sequence).

This chain links TRBV5-1 with TRBJ1-3, with 8 positions matching TRBD1. Germline-derived CDR1 and CDR2 are SGHRS and YFSETQ. Losses at the gene ends were 4 bases for V and 3 bases for J; bases not matched to a gene: 6. The CDR3 is 15 amino acids. The CDR3 spells CASSKDRAYGNTIYF. The CDR3 DNA reads as TGCGCCAGCAGCAAGGACAGGGCTTATGGAAACACCATATATTTT.

This clone was counted only a few times. CDR3: CASARQGARTEAFF. DNA of the CDR3: TGTGCTAGTGCGAGACAGGGGGCGAGGACTGAAGCTTTCTTT. The J gene is TRBJ1-1, the V gene TRBV12-5, with 10 bases identical to TRBD1. The trim removed 7 bases at V and 5 bases at J, leaving 7 bases unmatched. The CDR3 has 14 residues. CDR1 is LGHNT, CDR2 FRNRAP, per germline.

This chain joins TRBV5-1 and TRBJ1-1; D is ambiguous. The V end lost 4 bases, the J end lost 0 bases, and 10 bases lay between the germline ends. The CDR3 length is 14 residues. In germline, CDR1 is SGHRS, CDR2 YFSETQ. The CDR3 loop reads CASSPSSVNTEAFF. DNA of the CDR3: TGCGCCAGCAGCCCGTCGTCTGTGAACACTGAAGCTTTCTTT.

The V gene is TRBV11-2, the J gene TRBJ1-2; D remains ambiguous. The CDR3 runs to 14 residues. V lost 0 bases and J 8 bases, leaving 13 bases between the germline ends. Germline V gives CDR1 SGHAT, CDR2 FQNNGV. DNA for the CDR3: TGTGCCAGCAGCTTAGAGCGGGGAACGGGAGGCTACACCTTC. Protein sequence: CASSLERGTGGYTF.

The V call is TRBV2, the J call TRBJ1-5, with a weak D call TRBD1 (5 bases). The germline V and J ends were trimmed by 6 bases and 0 bases, with 9 bases remaining between them. This CDR3 is 14 amino acids long. CDR1 and CDR2 (germline): SNHLY, FYNNEI. In DNA, the CDR3 is TGTGCCAGCAGAGGAGGGGTTAGCAATCAGCCCCAGCATTTT. It encodes CASRGGVSNQPQHF.

The J gene is TRBJ1-2, the V gene TRBV28; the match to TRBD1 covers 8 bases. This CDR3 has 15 residues. Trimming at V came to 7 bases and at J to 6 bases, leaving 13 bases not matched to a gene. Germline V gives CDR1 MDHEN, CDR2 SYDVKM. CDR3 DNA: TGTGCCAGCACCAAAAGCCAGGGGGCTTACCATGGCTACACCTTC. Its protein product is CASTKSQGAYHGYTF.

For the CDR3, the DNA is TGCGCCAGCAGTCAATCTAGGCGACATGCTGAAGCTTTCTTT. It specifies CASSQSRRHAEAFF. V is TRBV23-1 and J is TRBJ1-1; D unclear. TRBV23-1 is marked as an open reading frame, function uncertain. The CDR3 length is 14 residues. Trimming cost V 0 bases and J 6 bases, with 11 bases left between them.

The V and J genes are TRBV7-2 and TRBJ2-1, with 8 bases fitting TRBD2. Trimming took 6 bases from V and 2 from J; bases not matched to a gene: 9. This CDR3 has 16 amino acids. Germline CDR1 reads SGHTA; CDR2 reads FQGNSA. The CDR3 bases are TGTGCCAGCAGTCAACGCGGGGGGCCTACCTACAATGAGCAGTTCTTC. Its protein product is CASSQRGGPTYNEQFF.

J is TRBJ1-6 and V is TRBV30; TRBD1 might be the D (5 bases). Trimming took 5 bases from V and 2 from J, leaving 7 bases between them. There are 13 residues in the CDR3. Germline assignment: CDR1 GTSNPN and CDR2 SVGIG (reference sequence). CDR3 sequence: CAWGQTYNSPLHF. The CDR3 DNA reads as TGTGCCTGGGGACAAACCTATAATTCACCCCTCCACTTT.

V and J are TRBV30 and TRBJ2-7; D possibly corresponds to TRBD2 (5 bases). CDR1 is GTSNPN, CDR2 SVGIG, per germline (reference sequence). Trimming removed 5 bases from V and 7 bases from J, with 12 bases in between. The CDR3 spans 11 residues. The CDR3 spells CAWGRRREQYF. CDR3 sequence (DNA): TGTGCCTGGGGGAGAAGGCGGGAGCAGTACTTC.

The chain combines TRBV19 with TRBJ1-2; 8 bases map to TRBD1. Germline CDR1 and CDR2: LNHDA and SQIVND (reference sequence). With 5 bases clipped from V and 5 bases from J, the junction kept 10 bases outside the gene matches. CDR3 size: 15 residues. CDR3 nucleotide sequence: TGTGCCAGTAGTGTTACAGGGGGATGGAGTTATGGCTACACCTTC. Amino acids: CASSVTGGWSYGYTF.

This chain connects TRBV5-1 to TRBJ2-3, with D tentatively TRBD2 (5 bases). Per germline, CDR1 SGHRS and CDR2 YFSETQ. This CDR3 has 14 residues. Trimming cost V 5 bases and J 1 base, with 11 bases left between them. Here the CDR3 DNA reads TGCGCCAGCAGGAAAGCGGCGGGCACAGATACGCAGTATTTT. Encoded protein: CASRKAAGTDTQYF.

The genes are TRBV25-1 and TRBJ1-5, with no clear D. Germline CDR1 MGHDK, CDR2 SYGVNS. The CDR3 contains 14 residues. The ends were cut back, 3 bases at V and 2 bases at J, with 8 bases in the middle. The CDR3 reads CASSDTRGNQPQHF. DNA of the CDR3: TGTGCCAGCAGTGATACGAGAGGCAATCAGCCCCAGCATTTT.